The rows below give T cell receptor beta chains drawn from one sample of a study of shared clonotypes between healthy human individuals. The protocol was immunoSEQ multiplex PCR, while the TCRdb copy is restricted to in-frame clones and leaves out a portion. The data contain 180,000 or so clones, around 93% of them singletons. Sequencing was done on a sample of naive CD4+ T cells sorted from blood. The receptors derive from a woman aged 25 to 39 in good health. The CDR3 runs from the conserved cysteine through the conserved F or W. The D gene is left open where the match is weak. Clone size is not always given. Where it is, it says once, few, many or a class for expanded clones.

j_gene: TRBJ1-5
d_gene: NA
v_gene: TRBV28
len: 12
abundance: once
CDR3aa: CASSGLNQPQHF
CDR3nt: TGTGCCAGCAGCGGGCTTAATCAGCCCCAGCATTTT

j_gene: TRBJ1-1
d_gene: NA
v_gene: TRBV7-2
len: 14
abundance: NA
CDR3aa: CASSFIGSQTEAFF
CDR3nt: TGTGCCAGCAGCTTTATTGGGAGTCAGACTGAAGCTTTCTTT

j_gene: TRBJ2-7
d_gene: NA
v_gene: TRBV28
len: 14
abundance: NA
CDR3aa: CASRWDRLSYEQYF
CDR3nt: TGTGCCAGCAGGTGGGACCGCCTATCCTACGAGCAGTACTTC

j_gene: TRBJ2-7
d_gene: NA
v_gene: TRBV30
len: 12
abundance: NA
CDR3aa: CAWSVSGYEQYF
CDR3nt: TGTGCCTGGAGTGTATCGGGTTACGAGCAGTACTTC

j_gene: TRBJ1-4
d_gene: NA
v_gene: TRBV6-5
len: 15
abundance: NA
CDR3aa: CASSYVPQGREKLFF
CDR3nt: TGTGCCAGCAGTTACGTCCCGCAGGGGCGCGAAAAACTGTTTTTT

j_gene: TRBJ2-1
d_gene: TRBD1
v_gene: TRBV2
len: 15
abundance: NA
CDR3aa: CASSEFGTGANEQFF
CDR3nt: TGTGCCAGCAGTGAATTTGGGACAGGGGCCAATGAGCAGTTCTTC

j_gene: TRBJ1-2
d_gene: NA
v_gene: TRBV7-2
len: 15
abundance: NA
CDR3aa: CASSQGSGIVYGYTF
CDR3nt: TGTGCCAGCAGCCAGGGATCAGGGATTGTCTATGGCTACACCTTC

j_gene: TRBJ1-6
d_gene: NA
v_gene: TRBV19
len: 14
abundance: NA
CDR3aa: CASSAGPINSPLHF
CDR3nt: TGTGCCAGTAGTGCCGGACCGATTAATTCACCCCTCCACTTT

j_gene: TRBJ2-7
d_gene: NA
v_gene: TRBV11-2
len: 15
abundance: NA
CDR3aa: CASRHTRQGTYEQYF
CDR3nt: TGTGCCAGCAGGCACACGAGGCAGGGAACCTACGAGCAGTACTTC

j_gene: TRBJ2-2
d_gene: NA
v_gene: TRBV5-1
len: 15
abundance: NA
CDR3aa: CASSLGPQNTGELFF
CDR3nt: TGCGCCAGCAGCTTGGGACCCCAGAACACCGGGGAGCTGTTTTTT

j_gene: TRBJ2-7
d_gene: TRBD1
v_gene: TRBV14
len: 13
abundance: NA
CDR3aa: CASRGDRDYEQYF
CDR3nt: TGTGCCAGCAGAGGGGACAGAGACTACGAGCAGTACTTC

j_gene: TRBJ2-7
d_gene: NA
v_gene: TRBV2
len: 12
abundance: few
CDR3aa: CASSGGSYEQYF
CDR3nt: TGTGCCAGCAGTGGTGGCAGCTACGAGCAGTACTTC

j_gene: TRBJ2-5
d_gene: NA
v_gene: TRBV14
len: 11
abundance: NA
CDR3aa: CASSQEETQYF
CDR3nt: TGTGCCAGCAGCCAAGAAGAGACCCAGTACTTC

j_gene: TRBJ2-7
d_gene: NA
v_gene: TRBV18
len: 12
abundance: NA
CDR3aa: CASSQDTYEQYF
CDR3nt: TGTGCCAGCTCACAGGACACCTACGAGCAGTACTTC

j_gene: TRBJ2-6
d_gene: TRBD1
v_gene: TRBV19
len: 17
abundance: NA
CDR3aa: CASSPDRGRTGANVLTF
CDR3nt: TGTGCCAGTAGCCCCGACAGGGGGAGGACTGGGGCCAACGTCCTGACTTTC

j_gene: TRBJ2-2
d_gene: NA
v_gene: TRBV15
len: 13
abundance: NA
CDR3aa: CATSRFNTGELFF
CDR3nt: TGTGCCACCAGTCGGTTCAACACCGGGGAGCTGTTTTTT

j_gene: TRBJ2-7
d_gene: NA
v_gene: TRBV7-8
len: 13
abundance: NA
CDR3aa: CASSLRRLYEQYF
CDR3nt: TGTGCCAGCAGCCTCCGCAGATTATACGAGCAGTACTTC

j_gene: TRBJ2-2
d_gene: NA
v_gene: TRBV19
len: 15
abundance: NA
CDR3aa: CASSIVTGGVGELFF
CDR3nt: TGTGCCAGTAGTATAGTTACAGGAGGGGTCGGGGAGCTGTTTTTT

j_gene: TRBJ2-7
d_gene: TRBD2
v_gene: TRBV2
len: 14
abundance: NA
CDR3aa: CASKGTSGSYEQYF
CDR3nt: TGTGCCAGCAAGGGGACTAGCGGGAGCTACGAGCAGTACTTC

j_gene: TRBJ1-1
d_gene: NA
v_gene: TRBV6-5
len: 14
abundance: NA
CDR3aa: CASRLGLYWGEAFF
CDR3nt: TGTGCCAGCAGACTAGGGTTGTATTGGGGTGAAGCTTTCTTT

j_gene: TRBJ1-4
d_gene: NA
v_gene: TRBV18
len: 14
abundance: NA
CDR3aa: CASSPQGTGEKLFF
CDR3nt: TGTGCCAGCTCACCTCAGGGGACGGGCGAAAAACTGTTTTTT

j_gene: TRBJ2-7
d_gene: NA
v_gene: TRBV4-1
len: 16
abundance: NA
CDR3aa: CASSQEDPTDPYEQYF
CDR3nt: TGCGCCAGCAGCCAAGAGGACCCGACTGATCCGTACGAGCAGTACTTC

j_gene: TRBJ2-3
d_gene: NA
v_gene: TRBV9
len: 13
abundance: NA
CDR3aa: CASSEASTDTQYF
CDR3nt: TGTGCCAGCAGCGAGGCTAGCACAGATACGCAGTATTTT

j_gene: TRBJ1-5
d_gene: TRBD1
v_gene: TRBV27
len: 17
abundance: NA
CDR3aa: CASGTSGTATPNQPQHF
CDR3nt: TGTGCCAGCGGAACCTCGGGGACAGCTACTCCTAATCAGCCCCAGCATTTT

j_gene: TRBJ1-5
d_gene: NA
v_gene: TRBV11-2
len: 13
abundance: NA
CDR3aa: CASSLESGQPQHF
CDR3nt: TGTGCCAGCAGCTTAGAGTCGGGTCAGCCCCAGCATTTT

j_gene: TRBJ2-7
d_gene: NA
v_gene: TRBV7-9
len: 11
abundance: NA
CDR3aa: CASKGGGEQYF
CDR3nt: TGTGCCAGCAAGGGGGGTGGGGAGCAGTACTTC

j_gene: TRBJ1-4
d_gene: NA
v_gene: TRBV7-9
len: 17
abundance: NA
CDR3aa: CASSLMGGRGTNEKLFF
CDR3nt: TGTGCCAGCAGCCTGATGGGGGGGCGCGGAACTAATGAAAAACTGTTTTTT

j_gene: TRBJ1-3
d_gene: TRBD1
v_gene: TRBV28
len: 14
abundance: NA
CDR3aa: CASSPTGDWNTIYF
CDR3nt: TGTGCCAGCAGTCCAACAGGGGACTGGAACACCATATATTTT

j_gene: TRBJ1-3
d_gene: NA
v_gene: TRBV19
len: 16
abundance: NA
CDR3aa: CASTSTVTGSGNTIYF
CDR3nt: TGTGCCAGTACCTCTACCGTGACAGGCTCTGGAAACACCATATATTTT

j_gene: TRBJ1-2
d_gene: TRBD1
v_gene: TRBV5-1
len: 13
abundance: few
CDR3aa: CASSAQGAYGYTF
CDR3nt: TGCGCCAGCAGCGCCCAGGGGGCCTATGGCTACACCTTC

j_gene: TRBJ2-3
d_gene: NA
v_gene: TRBV4-1
len: 18
abundance: NA
CDR3aa: CASSRRHLEVGSTDTQYF
CDR3nt: TGCGCCAGCAGTCGTCGCCATCTAGAGGTGGGCTCCACAGATACGCAGTATTTT

j_gene: TRBJ2-7
d_gene: NA
v_gene: TRBV14
len: 14
abundance: NA
CDR3aa: CASSQARGPYEQYF
CDR3nt: TGTGCCAGCAGCCAAGCAAGGGGCCCCTACGAGCAGTACTTC

j_gene: TRBJ2-5
d_gene: TRBD1
v_gene: TRBV9
len: 15
abundance: NA
CDR3aa: CASSDRTGPRETQYF
CDR3nt: TGTGCCAGCAGCGATAGGACAGGGCCTAGAGAGACCCAGTACTTC

j_gene: TRBJ2-3
d_gene: TRBD1
v_gene: TRBV5-1
len: 14
abundance: NA
CDR3aa: CASSDTGVTDTQYF
CDR3nt: TGCGCCAGCTCGGATACAGGGGTAACAGATACGCAGTATTTT

j_gene: TRBJ2-7
d_gene: NA
v_gene: TRBV7-4
len: 14
abundance: NA
CDR3aa: CASSLSRGSYEQYF
CDR3nt: TGTGCCAGCAGCTTAAGTCGCGGTTCCTACGAGCAGTACTTC

j_gene: TRBJ2-7
d_gene: NA
v_gene: TRBV6-5
len: 15
abundance: NA
CDR3aa: CASSYSATLSYEQYF
CDR3nt: TGTGCCAGCAGTTACTCGGCCACGCTCTCCTACGAGCAGTACTTC

j_gene: TRBJ2-7
d_gene: TRBD2
v_gene: TRBV28
len: 14
abundance: NA
CDR3aa: CASSSPSGSYEQYF
CDR3nt: TGTGCCAGCAGTTCCCCTAGCGGGAGTTACGAGCAGTACTTC

j_gene: TRBJ2-5
d_gene: TRBD2
v_gene: TRBV28
len: 17
abundance: once
CDR3aa: CASGTLLAGAGKETQYF
CDR3nt: TGTGCCAGCGGTACCCTTTTAGCGGGAGCGGGTAAAGAGACCCAGTACTTC

j_gene: TRBJ2-5
d_gene: NA
v_gene: TRBV6-1
len: 10
abundance: NA
CDR3aa: CASGEETQYF
CDR3nt: TGTGCCAGTGGTGAAGAGACCCAGTACTTC

j_gene: TRBJ2-5
d_gene: NA
v_gene: TRBV5-1
len: 14
abundance: NA
CDR3aa: CASRQGYEGETQYF
CDR3nt: TGCGCCAGCCGCCAGGGGTACGAAGGGGAGACCCAGTACTTC

j_gene: TRBJ2-7
d_gene: NA
v_gene: TRBV5-6
len: 13
abundance: NA
CDR3aa: CASSLLLRDEQYF
CDR3nt: TGTGCCAGCAGCTTGCTCTTGCGGGACGAGCAGTACTTC

j_gene: TRBJ2-6
d_gene: NA
v_gene: TRBV5-1
len: 15
abundance: NA
CDR3aa: CASSFGSSGANVLTF
CDR3nt: TGCGCCAGCAGTTTCGGGTCCTCTGGGGCCAACGTCCTGACTTTC